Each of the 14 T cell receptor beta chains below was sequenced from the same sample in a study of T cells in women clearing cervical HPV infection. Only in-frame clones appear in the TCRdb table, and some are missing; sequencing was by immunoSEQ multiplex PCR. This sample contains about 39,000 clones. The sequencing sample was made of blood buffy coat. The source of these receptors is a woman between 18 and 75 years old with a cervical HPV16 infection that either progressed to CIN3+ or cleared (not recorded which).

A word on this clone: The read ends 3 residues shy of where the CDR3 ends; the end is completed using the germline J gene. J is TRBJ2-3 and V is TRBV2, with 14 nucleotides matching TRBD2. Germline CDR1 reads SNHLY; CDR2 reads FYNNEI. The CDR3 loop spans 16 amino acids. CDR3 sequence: CASSGSGLAGGETQYF. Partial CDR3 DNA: TGTGCCAGCAGTGGGAGCGGACTAGCGGGAGGAGAGACG.

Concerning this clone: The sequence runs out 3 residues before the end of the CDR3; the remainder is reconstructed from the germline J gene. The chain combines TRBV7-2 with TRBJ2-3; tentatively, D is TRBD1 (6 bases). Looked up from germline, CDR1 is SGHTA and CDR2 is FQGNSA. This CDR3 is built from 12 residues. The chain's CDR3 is CASSLGQGTQYF. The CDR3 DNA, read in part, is TGTGCCAGCAGCTTAGGTCAGGGGACG. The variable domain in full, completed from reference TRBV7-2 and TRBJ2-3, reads GAGVSQSPSNKVTEKGKDVELRCDPISGHTALYWYRQSLGQGLEFLIYFQGNSAPDKSGLPSDRFSAERTGGSVSTLTIQRTQQEDSAVYLCASSLGQGTQYFGPGTRLTVL.

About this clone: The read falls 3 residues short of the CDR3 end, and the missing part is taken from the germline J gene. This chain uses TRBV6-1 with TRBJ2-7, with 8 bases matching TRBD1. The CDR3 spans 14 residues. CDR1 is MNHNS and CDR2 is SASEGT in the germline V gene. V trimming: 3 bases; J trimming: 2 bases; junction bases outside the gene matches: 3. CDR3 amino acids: CASSDDRGAYEQYF. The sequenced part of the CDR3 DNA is TGTGCCAGCAGTGATGACAGGGGAGCCTACGAG.

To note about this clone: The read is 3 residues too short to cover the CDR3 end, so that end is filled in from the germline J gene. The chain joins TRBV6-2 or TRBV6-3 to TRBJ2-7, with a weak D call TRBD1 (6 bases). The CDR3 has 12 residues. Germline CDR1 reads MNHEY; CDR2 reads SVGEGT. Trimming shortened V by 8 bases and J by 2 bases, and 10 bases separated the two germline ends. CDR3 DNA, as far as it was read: TGTGCCAGCGGGGACAACCCCTACGAG. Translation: CASGDNPYE. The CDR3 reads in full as CASGDNPYEQYF.

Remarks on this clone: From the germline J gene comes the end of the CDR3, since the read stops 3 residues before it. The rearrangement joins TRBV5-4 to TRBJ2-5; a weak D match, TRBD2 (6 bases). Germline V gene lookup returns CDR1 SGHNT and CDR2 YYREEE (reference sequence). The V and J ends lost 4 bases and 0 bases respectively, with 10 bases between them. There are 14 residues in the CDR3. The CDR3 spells CASSGRGYQETQYF. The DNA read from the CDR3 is TGTGCCAGCAGCGGACGGGGGTACCAAGAGACC.

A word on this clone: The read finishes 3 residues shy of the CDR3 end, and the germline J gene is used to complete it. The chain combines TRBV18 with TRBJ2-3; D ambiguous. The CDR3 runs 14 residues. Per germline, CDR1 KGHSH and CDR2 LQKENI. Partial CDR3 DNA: TGTGCCAGCTCACCACAGAGTAGCAATCAGCCG. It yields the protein CASSPQSSNQP. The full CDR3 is CASSPQSSNQPQYF.

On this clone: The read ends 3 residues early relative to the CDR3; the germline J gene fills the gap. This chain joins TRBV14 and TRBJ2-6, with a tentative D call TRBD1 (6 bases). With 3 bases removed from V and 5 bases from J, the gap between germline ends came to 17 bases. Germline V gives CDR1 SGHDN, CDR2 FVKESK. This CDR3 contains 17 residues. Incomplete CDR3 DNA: TGTGCCAGCAGCCAGGGGTGGGGGCAACGCTGGGCCAACGTC. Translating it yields CASSQGWGQRWANV. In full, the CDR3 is CASSQGWGQRWANVLTF.

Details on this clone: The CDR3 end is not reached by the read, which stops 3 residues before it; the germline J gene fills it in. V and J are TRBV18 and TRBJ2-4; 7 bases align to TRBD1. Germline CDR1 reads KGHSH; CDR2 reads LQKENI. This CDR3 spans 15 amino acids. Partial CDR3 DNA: TGTGCCAGCTCACCAGGCACAGGGGTAAACTATGGT. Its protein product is CASSPGTGVNYG. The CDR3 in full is CASSPGTGVNYGQYF.

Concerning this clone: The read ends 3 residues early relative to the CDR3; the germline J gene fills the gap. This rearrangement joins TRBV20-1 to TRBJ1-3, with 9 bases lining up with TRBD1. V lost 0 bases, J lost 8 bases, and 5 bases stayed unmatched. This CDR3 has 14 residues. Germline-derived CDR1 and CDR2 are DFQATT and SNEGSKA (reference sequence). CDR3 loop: CSARDPQGADTIYF. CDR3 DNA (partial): TGCAGTGCTAGAGATCCACAGGGGGCGGACACC.

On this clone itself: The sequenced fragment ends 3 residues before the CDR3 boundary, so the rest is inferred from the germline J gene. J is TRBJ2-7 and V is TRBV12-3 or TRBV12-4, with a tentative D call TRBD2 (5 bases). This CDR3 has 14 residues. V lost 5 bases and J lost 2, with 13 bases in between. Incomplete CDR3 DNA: TGTGCCAGCAGTCCCGAGCGGTTCCCCTACGAG. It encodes CASSPERFPYE. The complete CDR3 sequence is CASSPERFPYEQYF.

CDR3 sequence reads: CASRHIGQGKNTEAFF. The DNA read from the CDR3 is TGTGCCAGTAGGCACATTGGGCAGGGCAAGAACACTGAA. The rearrangement uses TRBV19 and TRBJ1-1; maybe TRBD1 (5 bases). The read ends 3 residues early relative to the CDR3; the germline J gene fills the gap. Germline lookup yields CDR1 LNHDA and CDR2 SQIVND (reference sequence). The CDR3 has 16 amino acids. V lost 6 bases and J lost 1, with 18 bases in between.

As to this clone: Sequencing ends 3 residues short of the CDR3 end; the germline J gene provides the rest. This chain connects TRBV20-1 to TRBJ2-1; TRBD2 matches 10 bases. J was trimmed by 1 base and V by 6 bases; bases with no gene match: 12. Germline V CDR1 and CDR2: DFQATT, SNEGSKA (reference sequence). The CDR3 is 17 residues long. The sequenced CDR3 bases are TGCAGTGCCCCCCCGGCTAGCGGGAGATGGTCCTACAATGAG. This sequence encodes CSAPPASGRWSYNE. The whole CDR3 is CSAPPASGRWSYNEQFF.

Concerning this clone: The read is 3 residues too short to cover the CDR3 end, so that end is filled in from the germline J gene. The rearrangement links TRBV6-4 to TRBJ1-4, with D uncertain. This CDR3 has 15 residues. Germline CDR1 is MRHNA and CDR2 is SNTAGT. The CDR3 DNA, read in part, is TGTGCCAGCAGTGAACACCGCTCGGGGAATTCACCA. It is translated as CASSEHRSGNSP. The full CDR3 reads CASSEHRSGNSPLFF.

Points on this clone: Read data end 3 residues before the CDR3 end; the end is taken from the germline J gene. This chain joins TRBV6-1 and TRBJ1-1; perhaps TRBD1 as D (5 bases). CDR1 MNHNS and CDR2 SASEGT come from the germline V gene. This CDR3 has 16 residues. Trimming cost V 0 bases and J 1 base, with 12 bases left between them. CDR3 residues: CASSEAIGRANTEAFF. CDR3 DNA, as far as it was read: TGTGCCAGCAGTGAAGCGATCGGCAGGGCGAACACTGAA.